Presented here are 15 T cell receptor beta chains from one specimen sequenced in a study of blood T cell repertoires in COVID-19. The assay was immunoSEQ multiplex PCR, and TCRdb's table has in-frame clones only and misses some. The sample consists of about 270,000 clones, less than 95% of them appearing once. The material sequenced was PBMCs or T cells enriched from blood (not recorded which). The receptors were gathered from a middle-aged man who had been exposed to COVID-19.

The chain links TRBV5-4 to TRBJ2-7; 7 bases are a match to TRBD2. Germline CDR1 is SGHNT and CDR2 is YYREEE (reference sequence). The CDR3 length is 14 residues. V lost 0 bases to trimming and J lost 3 bases; unmatched junction nucleotides: 3. Written as DNA, the CDR3 is TGTGCCAGCAGCTTGGCGGGAGGACTCTACGAGCAGTACTTC. This translates into CASSLAGGLYEQYF.

The chain links TRBV24-1 to TRBJ2-1; 8 nucleotides match TRBD1. The trim removed 9 bases at V and 1 base at J, leaving 4 bases unmatched. There are 14 residues in the CDR3. Germline-derived CDR1 and CDR2 are KGHDR and SFDVKD. Here the CDR3 DNA reads TGTGCCACCTCTACAGGGGGATCCTACAATGAGCAGTTCTTC. It specifies CATSTGGSYNEQFF.

This chain's CDR3 is CASSFQDRGYGYTF. For the CDR3, the DNA is TGTGCCAGCAGTTTCCAGGACAGGGGTTATGGCTACACCTTC. V gene TRBV27 combines with J gene TRBJ1-2; TRBD1 agrees at 9 bases. The CDR3 contains 14 residues. After removal of 3 bases from V and 5 bases from J, the junction contained 4 bases not matched to a gene. CDR1 is MNHEY, CDR2 SMNVEV, per germline (reference sequence).

The chain combines TRBV18 with TRBJ1-1, with D perhaps TRBD1 (6 bases). From germline, CDR1 is KGHSH and CDR2 LQKENI. The CDR3 is 15 residues long. The germline V and J ends were trimmed by 1 base and 1 base, with 10 bases remaining between them. The DNA of the CDR3 is TGTGCCAGCTCACCACTTGGGACAAGGAACACTGAAGCTTTCTTT. This sequence encodes CASSPLGTRNTEAFF.

CDR3 bases: TGCGCCAGCAGCCAAGGTCAGGGGGTGAGATCACCCCTCCACTTT. Encoded protein: CASSQGQGVRSPLHF. This chain uses TRBV4-1 with TRBJ1-6, with 7 bases matching TRBD1. V dropped 1 base and J dropped 10; count of bases not matched to a gene: 7. In germline, CDR1 is MGHRA, CDR2 YSYEKL. CDR3 size: 15 residues.

This clone was detected once. V gene TRBV5-6 combines with J gene TRBJ1-1; a weak D match, TRBD1 (5 bases). Trimming removed 2 bases from V and 4 bases from J, with 9 bases in between. From germline, CDR1 is SGHDT and CDR2 YYEEEE. The CDR3 has 13 amino acids. The CDR3 nucleotides are TGTGCCAGCAGCTTAGGGACTTTCACTGAAGCTTTCTTT. This sequence encodes CASSLGTFTEAFF. The variable domain in full, with the rest retrieved from reference TRBV5-6 and TRBJ1-1, is DAGVTQSPTHLIKTRGQQVTLRCSPKSGHDTVSWYQQALGQGPQFIFQYYEEEERQRGNFPDRFSGHQFPNYSSELNVNALLLGDSALYLCASSLGTFTEAFFGQGTRLTVV.

The chain combines TRBV28 with TRBJ2-2; D uncertain. The CDR3 spans 16 residues. Trimming left V 1 base short and J 0 bases short, with 9 bases between. Germline V gives CDR1 MDHEN, CDR2 SYDVKM. The DNA of the CDR3 is TGTGCCAGCAGTTTATCCGCTACCGCGAACACCGGGGAGCTGTTTTTT. Protein: CASSLSATANTGELFF.

The V and J genes are TRBV18 and TRBJ2-2, with 8 bases aligning to TRBD1. V lost 0 bases, J lost 3 bases, and 3 bases stayed unmatched. The germline CDR1 and CDR2 sequences are KGHSH and LQKENI. This CDR3 is built from 16 residues. CDR3 residues: CASSPPGQADTGELFF. The CDR3 DNA follows: TGTGCCAGCTCACCACCGGGACAGGCAGACACCGGGGAGCTGTTTTTT.

The V call is TRBV18, the J call TRBJ2-3, with 12 bases lining up with TRBD2. The CDR3 sequence is 15 residues long. Trimming at V came to 0 bases and at J to 5 bases, leaving 0 bases not matched to a gene. Germline V lookup: CDR1 KGHSH, CDR2 LQKENI. The CDR3 protein is CASSPPGLAGDTQYF. The DNA for the CDR3 is TGTGCCAGCTCACCACCGGGACTAGCGGGAGATACGCAGTATTTT. Full variable domain (missing parts from reference TRBV18 and TRBJ2-3): NAGVMQNPRHLVRRRGQEARLRCSPMKGHSHVYWYRQLPEEGLKFMVYLQKENIIDESGMPKERFSAEFPKEGPSILRIQQVVRGDSAAYFCASSPPGLAGDTQYFGPGTRLTVL.

The chain recombines TRBV19 with TRBJ2-1; tentatively, D is TRBD2 (5 bases). The CDR3 spans 18 residues. CDR1 is LNHDA, CDR2 SQIVND, per germline (reference sequence). With 0 bases removed from V and 3 bases from J, the gap between germline ends came to 18 bases. CDR3 amino acids: CASSIDPPAGPFYNEQFF. The CDR3, as DNA: TGTGCCAGTAGTATAGACCCTCCTGCGGGCCCCTTCTACAATGAGCAGTTCTTC.

The rearrangement joins TRBV11-3 to TRBJ2-3; 14 bases fit TRBD2. This CDR3 comprises 16 residues. Per the germline V gene, CDR1 is SGHNT and CDR2 is YENEEA. V shed 5 bases, J shed 5 bases, and the junction held 6 bases outside the gene matches. The CDR3 loop reads CASSPGLAGAGDTQYF. The CDR3 DNA is TGTGCCAGCAGCCCGGGACTAGCGGGAGCGGGAGATACGCAGTATTTT.

V usage is TRBV18 and J usage is TRBJ2-1; 8 bases align to TRBD1. This CDR3 region has 13 residues. The trim removed 4 bases at V and 10 bases at J, leaving 6 bases unmatched. Per germline, CDR1 KGHSH and CDR2 LQKENI. The chain's CDR3 is CASSQGQGGEQFF. As DNA, the CDR3 is TGTGCCAGCTCACAAGGACAGGGCGGGGAGCAGTTCTTC. The entire variable domain, with the rest obtained from reference TRBV18 and TRBJ2-1, is as follows: NAGVMQNPRHLVRRRGQEARLRCSPMKGHSHVYWYRQLPEEGLKFMVYLQKENIIDESGMPKERFSAEFPKEGPSILRIQQVVRGDSAAYFCASSQGQGGEQFFGPGTRLTVL.

The table lists this clone with a few counts. The V gene is TRBV6-4, the J gene TRBJ2-3; tentative D call: TRBD1 (5 bases). The CDR3 is 14 residues long. The V end lost 0 bases, the J end lost 1 base, and 5 bases lay between the germline ends. CDR1 MRHNA and CDR2 SNTAGT come from the germline V gene. CDR3: CASSDSTGTDTQYF. CDR3 in DNA: TGTGCCAGCAGTGACTCGACAGGCACAGATACGCAGTATTTT.

This clone has more than one count but fewer than ten. This chain connects TRBV30 to TRBJ1-3; 7 bases map to TRBD1. After removal of 5 bases from V and 0 bases from J, the junction contained 1 base not matched to a gene. The germline V gene encodes CDR1 GTSNPN and CDR2 SVGIG (reference sequence). The CDR3 has 13 residues. The CDR3 DNA follows: TGTGCCTGGGGGACAGTCTCTGGAAACACCATATATTTT. The encoded protein is CAWGTVSGNTIYF.

The J gene is TRBJ1-1, the V gene TRBV29-1, with TRBD1 matching over 7 bases. V was pared by 5 bases and J by 10 bases, with 13 bases of the junction left unmatched. Germline CDR1 is SQVTM and CDR2 is ANQGSEA. This CDR3 is 13 amino acids long. The CDR3 sequence: CSVLDRVGSLAFF. As DNA, the CDR3 is TGCAGCGTTCTAGACAGGGTGGGGTCTCTAGCTTTCTTT.